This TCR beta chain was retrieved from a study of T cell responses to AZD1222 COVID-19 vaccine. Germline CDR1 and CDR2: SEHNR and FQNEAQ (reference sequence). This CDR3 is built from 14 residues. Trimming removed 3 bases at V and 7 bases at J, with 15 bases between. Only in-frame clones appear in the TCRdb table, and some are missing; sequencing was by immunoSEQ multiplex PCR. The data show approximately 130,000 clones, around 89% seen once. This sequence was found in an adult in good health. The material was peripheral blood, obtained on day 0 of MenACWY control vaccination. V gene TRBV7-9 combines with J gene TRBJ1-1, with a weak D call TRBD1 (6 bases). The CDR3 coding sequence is TGTGCCAGCAGCTTTAGAGGGGGACTAATTGAAGCTTTCTTT. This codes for CASSFRGGLIEAFF.